This T cell receptor beta chain was captured in a study of yellow fever vaccine responses in identical twins. Study results and caveats: Twins showed a vaccine T cell response that reportedly seemed partly convergent, partly personalized.

The sample holds a few counts of this clonotype. Antigen unknown. TCRdb used MiXCR to reprocess the RT-PCR reads, holding one entry per CDR3 protein. The data contain around 18,000 distinct CDR3 sequences, approximately 60% of them singletons. This CDR3 has 14 residues. The V end was cut by 1 base, the J end by 2 bases, with 8 bases between. Per the germline V gene, CDR1 is SGHAT and CDR2 is FQDESV (reference sequence). The starting material was T cells from blood (PBMCs), unsorted or a sorted subset (not recorded which), obtained before or after yellow fever vaccination (not recorded which). The source of this sequence is a woman aged 18-29 years who received the yellow fever vaccine. The V gene is TRBV11-1, the J gene TRBJ2-5; TRBD2 might be the D (6 bases). CDR3 loop: CASSLGGVQETQYF. The CDR3 nucleotides are TGTGCCAGCAGCTTAGGGGGGGTGCAAGAGACCCAGTACTTC.